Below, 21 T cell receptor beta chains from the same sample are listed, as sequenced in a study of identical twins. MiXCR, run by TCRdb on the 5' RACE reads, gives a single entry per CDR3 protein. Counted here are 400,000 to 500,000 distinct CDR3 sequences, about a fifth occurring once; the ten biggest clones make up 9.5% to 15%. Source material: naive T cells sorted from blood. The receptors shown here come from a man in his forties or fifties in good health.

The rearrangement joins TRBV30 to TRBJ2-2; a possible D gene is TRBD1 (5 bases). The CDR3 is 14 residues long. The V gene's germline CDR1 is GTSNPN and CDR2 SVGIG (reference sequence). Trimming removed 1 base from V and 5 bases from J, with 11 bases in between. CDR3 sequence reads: CAWSGLTVTGELFF. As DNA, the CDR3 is TGTGCCTGGAGTGGATTGACAGTTACCGGGGAGCTGTTTTTT.

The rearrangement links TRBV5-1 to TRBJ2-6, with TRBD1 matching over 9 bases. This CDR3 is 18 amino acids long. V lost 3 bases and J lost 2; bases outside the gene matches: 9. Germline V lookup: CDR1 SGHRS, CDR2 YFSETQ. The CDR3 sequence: CASSSGQGWGAGANVLTF. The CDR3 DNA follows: TGCGCCAGCAGCTCGGGACAGGGTTGGGGTGCTGGGGCCAACGTCCTGACTTTC.

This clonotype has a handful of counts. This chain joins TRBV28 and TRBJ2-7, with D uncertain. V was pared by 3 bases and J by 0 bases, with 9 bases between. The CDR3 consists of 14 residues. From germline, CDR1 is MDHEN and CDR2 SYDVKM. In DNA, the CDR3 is TGTGCCAGCAGTTTTACGGGCCGCTCCTACGAGCAGTACTTC. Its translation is CASSFTGRSYEQYF.

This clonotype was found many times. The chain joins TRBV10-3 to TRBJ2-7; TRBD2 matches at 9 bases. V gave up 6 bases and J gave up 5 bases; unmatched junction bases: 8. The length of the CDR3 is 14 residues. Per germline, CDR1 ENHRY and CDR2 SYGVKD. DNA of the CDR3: TGTGCCATCAGGCCCGGGACTAGCATCCACGAGCAGTACTTC. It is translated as CAIRPGTSIHEQYF.

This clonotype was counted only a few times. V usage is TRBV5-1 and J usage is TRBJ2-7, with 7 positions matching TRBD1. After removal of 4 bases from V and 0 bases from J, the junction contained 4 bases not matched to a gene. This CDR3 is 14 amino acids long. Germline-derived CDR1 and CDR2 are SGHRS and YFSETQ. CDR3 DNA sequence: TGCGCCAGCAGCCGGGACAGCAGCTCCTACGAGCAGTACTTC. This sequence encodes CASSRDSSSYEQYF.

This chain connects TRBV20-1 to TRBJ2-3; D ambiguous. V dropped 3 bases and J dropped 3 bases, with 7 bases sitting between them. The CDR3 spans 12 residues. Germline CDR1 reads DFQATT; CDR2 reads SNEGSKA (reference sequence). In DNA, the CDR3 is TGCAGTGCTAGTATGGGTACAGATACGCAGTATTTT. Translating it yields CSASMGTDTQYF.

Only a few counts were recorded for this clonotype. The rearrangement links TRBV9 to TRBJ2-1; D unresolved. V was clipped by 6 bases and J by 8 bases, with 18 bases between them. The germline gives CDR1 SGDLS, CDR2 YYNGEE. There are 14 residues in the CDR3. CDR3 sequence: CASTWGSGNDEQFF. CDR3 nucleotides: TGTGCCAGCACCTGGGGATCGGGTAATGATGAGCAGTTCTTC.

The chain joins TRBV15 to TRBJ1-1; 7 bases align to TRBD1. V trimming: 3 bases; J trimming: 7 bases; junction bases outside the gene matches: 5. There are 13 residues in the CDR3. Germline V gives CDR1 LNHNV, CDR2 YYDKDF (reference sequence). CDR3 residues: CATSRETGREAFF. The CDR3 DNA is TGTGCCACCAGCAGGGAGACAGGGCGTGAAGCTTTCTTT.

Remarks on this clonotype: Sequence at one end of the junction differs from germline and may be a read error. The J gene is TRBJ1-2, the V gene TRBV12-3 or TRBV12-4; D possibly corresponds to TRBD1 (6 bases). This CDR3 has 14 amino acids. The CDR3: CASSFSQGRGGYPF. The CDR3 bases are TGTGCCAGCAGTTTTTCTCAGGGGCGCGGTGGCTACCCCTTC.

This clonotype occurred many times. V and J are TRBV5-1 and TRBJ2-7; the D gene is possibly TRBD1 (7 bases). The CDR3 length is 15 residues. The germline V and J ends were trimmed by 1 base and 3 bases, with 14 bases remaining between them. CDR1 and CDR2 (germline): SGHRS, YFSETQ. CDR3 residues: CASSLNRGLLYEQYF. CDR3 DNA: TGCGCCAGCAGCTTGAACAGGGGACTCCTCTACGAGCAGTACTTC.

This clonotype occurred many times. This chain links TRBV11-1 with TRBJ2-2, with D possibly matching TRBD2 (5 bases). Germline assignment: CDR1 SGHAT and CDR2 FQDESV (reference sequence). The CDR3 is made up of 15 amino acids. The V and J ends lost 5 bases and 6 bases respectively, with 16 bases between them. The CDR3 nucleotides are TGTGCCAGCAGCCGACGAGGACTCTCTTCCGGGGAGCTGTTTTTT. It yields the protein CASSRRGLSSGELFF.

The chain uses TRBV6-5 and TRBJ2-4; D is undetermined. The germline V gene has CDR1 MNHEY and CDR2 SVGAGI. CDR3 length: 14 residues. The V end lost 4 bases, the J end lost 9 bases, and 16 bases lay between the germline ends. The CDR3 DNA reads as TGTGCCAGCAGTTCCTACCCGGAACGAACCATTCAGTACTTC. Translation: CASSSYPERTIQYF.

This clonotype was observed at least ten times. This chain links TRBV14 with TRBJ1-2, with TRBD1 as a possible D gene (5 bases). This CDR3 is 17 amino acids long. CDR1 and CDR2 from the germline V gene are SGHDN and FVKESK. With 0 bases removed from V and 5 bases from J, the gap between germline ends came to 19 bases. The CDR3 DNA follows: TGTGCCAGCAGCCAAGAGGGCACAGGTGAGGCCCTATATGGCTACACCTTC. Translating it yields CASSQEGTGEALYGYTF.

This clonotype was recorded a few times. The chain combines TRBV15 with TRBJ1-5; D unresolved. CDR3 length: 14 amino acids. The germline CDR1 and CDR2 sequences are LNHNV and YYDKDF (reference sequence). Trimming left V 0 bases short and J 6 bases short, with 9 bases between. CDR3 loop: CATSRDRGAQPQHF. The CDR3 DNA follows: TGTGCCACCAGCAGAGATCGAGGAGCTCAGCCCCAGCATTTT.

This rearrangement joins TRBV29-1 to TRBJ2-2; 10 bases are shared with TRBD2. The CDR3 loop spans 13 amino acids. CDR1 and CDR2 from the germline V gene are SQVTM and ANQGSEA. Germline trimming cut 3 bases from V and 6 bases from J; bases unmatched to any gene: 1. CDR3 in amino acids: CSVDLAGAGELFF. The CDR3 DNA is TGCAGCGTTGATCTAGCGGGGGCCGGGGAGCTGTTTTTT.

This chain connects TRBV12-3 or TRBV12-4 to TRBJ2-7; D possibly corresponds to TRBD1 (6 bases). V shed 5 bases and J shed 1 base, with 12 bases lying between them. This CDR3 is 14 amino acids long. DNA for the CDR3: TGTGCCAGCAGTCCCCAGGGGCAGTCCTACGAGCAGTACTTC. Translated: CASSPQGQSYEQYF.

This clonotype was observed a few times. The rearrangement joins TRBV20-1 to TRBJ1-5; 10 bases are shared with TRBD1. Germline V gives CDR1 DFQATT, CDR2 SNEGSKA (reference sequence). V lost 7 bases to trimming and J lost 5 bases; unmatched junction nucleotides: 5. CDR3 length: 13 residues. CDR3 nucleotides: TGCAGTGTTTGGGGACAGGGGCATCAGCCCCAGCATTTT. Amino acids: CSVWGQGHQPQHF.

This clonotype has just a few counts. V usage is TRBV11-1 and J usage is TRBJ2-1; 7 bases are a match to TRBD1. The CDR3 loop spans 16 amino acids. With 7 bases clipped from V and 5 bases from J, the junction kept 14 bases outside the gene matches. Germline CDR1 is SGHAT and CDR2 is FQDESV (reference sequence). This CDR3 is CASTDSTGVRDNEQFF. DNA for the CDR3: TGTGCCAGCACCGATTCTACAGGGGTGAGGGACAATGAGCAGTTCTTC.

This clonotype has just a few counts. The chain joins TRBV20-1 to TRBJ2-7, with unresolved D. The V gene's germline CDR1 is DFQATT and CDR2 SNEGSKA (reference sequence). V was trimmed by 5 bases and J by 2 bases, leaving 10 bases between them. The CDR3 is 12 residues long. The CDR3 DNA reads TGCAGTGCTGGCCGTAGGGCCTACGAGCAGTACTTC. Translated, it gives CSAGRRAYEQYF.

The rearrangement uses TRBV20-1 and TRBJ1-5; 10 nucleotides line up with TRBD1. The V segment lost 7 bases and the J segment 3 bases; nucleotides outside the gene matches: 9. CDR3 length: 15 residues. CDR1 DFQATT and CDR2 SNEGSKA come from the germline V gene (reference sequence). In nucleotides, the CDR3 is TGCAGTGTCGTCCGGGGGACAGGGGTCAATCAGCCCCAGCATTTT. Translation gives CSVVRGTGVNQPQHF.

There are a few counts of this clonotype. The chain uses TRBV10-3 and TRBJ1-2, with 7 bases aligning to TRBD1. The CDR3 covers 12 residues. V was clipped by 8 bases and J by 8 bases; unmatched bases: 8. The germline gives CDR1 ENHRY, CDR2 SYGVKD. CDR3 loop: CAIRGTVGGYTF. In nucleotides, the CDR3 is TGTGCCATCCGAGGGACAGTGGGCGGCTACACCTTC.